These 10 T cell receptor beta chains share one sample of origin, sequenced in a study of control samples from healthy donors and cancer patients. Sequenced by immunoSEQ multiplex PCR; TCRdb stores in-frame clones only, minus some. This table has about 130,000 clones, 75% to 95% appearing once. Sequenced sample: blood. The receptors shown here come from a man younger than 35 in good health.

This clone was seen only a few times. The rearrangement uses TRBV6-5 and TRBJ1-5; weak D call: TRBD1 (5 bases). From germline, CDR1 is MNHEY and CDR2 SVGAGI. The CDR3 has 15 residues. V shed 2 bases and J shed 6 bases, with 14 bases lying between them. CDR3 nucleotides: TGTGCCAGCAGTTACGACGGGGGTAGTAGTCAGCCCCAGCATTTT. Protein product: CASSYDGGSSQPQHF.

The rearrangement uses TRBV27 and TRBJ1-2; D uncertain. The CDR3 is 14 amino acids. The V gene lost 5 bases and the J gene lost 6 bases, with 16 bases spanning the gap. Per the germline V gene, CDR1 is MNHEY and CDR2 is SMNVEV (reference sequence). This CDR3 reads CASSPVASQDGYTF. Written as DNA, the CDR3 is TGTGCCAGCAGTCCCGTGGCCAGCCAGGATGGCTACACCTTC.

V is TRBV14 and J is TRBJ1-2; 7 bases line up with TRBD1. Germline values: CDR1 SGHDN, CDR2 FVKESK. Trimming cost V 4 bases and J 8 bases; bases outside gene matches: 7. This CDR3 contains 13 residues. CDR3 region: CASSRNQGVGYTF. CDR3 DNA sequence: TGTGCCAGCAGCCGGAATCAGGGGGTCGGCTACACCTTC.

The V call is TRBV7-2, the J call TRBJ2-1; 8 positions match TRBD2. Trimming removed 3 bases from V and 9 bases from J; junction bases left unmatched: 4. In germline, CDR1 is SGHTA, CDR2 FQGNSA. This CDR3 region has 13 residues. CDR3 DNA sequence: TGTGCCAGCAGCTTTCGAACTAGCGGTGAGCAGTTCTTC. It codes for CASSFRTSGEQFF.

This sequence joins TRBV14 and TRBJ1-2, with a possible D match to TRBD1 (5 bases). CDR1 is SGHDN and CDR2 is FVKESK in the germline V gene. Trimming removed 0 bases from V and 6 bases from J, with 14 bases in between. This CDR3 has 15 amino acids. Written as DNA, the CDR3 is TGTGCCAGCAGCCAAGATTTGGGGGGTTTTGATGGCTACACCTTC. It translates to CASSQDLGGFDGYTF.

CDR3 amino acids: CASSHGLASTDTQYF. The CDR3 DNA is TGTGCCAGCAGCCATGGACTAGCGAGCACAGATACGCAGTATTTT. The V gene is TRBV3-1 (or the pseudogene TRBV3-2), the J gene TRBJ2-3; TRBD2 aligns across 9 bases. The CDR3 consists of 15 residues. V lost 3 bases and J lost 0; bases outside the gene matches: 1. CDR1 is LGHDT, CDR2 YNNKEL, per germline (reference sequence).

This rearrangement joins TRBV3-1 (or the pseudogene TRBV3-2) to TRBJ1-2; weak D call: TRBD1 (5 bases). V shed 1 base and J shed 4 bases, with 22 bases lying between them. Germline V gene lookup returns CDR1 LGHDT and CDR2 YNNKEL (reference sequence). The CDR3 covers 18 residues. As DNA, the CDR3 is TGTGCCAGCAGCCAAGCCGGGACTCAAGACTTACGGGGCTATGGCTACACCTTC. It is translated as CASSQAGTQDLRGYGYTF.

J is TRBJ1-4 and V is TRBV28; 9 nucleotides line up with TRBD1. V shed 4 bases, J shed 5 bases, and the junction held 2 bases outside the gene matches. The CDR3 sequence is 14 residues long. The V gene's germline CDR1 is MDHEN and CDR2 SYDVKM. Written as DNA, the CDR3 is TGTGCCAGCAGTTCAGGACAGGGGAATGAAAAACTGTTTTTT. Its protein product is CASSSGQGNEKLFF. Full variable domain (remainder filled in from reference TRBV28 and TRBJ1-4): DVKVTQSSRYLVKRTGEKVFLECVQDMDHENMFWYRQDPGLGLRLIYFSYDVKMKEKGDIPEGYSVSREKKERFSLILESASTNQTSMYLCASSSGQGNEKLFFGSGTQLSVL.

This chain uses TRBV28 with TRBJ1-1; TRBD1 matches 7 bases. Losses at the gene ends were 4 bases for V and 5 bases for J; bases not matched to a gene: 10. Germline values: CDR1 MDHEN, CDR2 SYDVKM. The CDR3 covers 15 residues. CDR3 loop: CASSSADRVWTEAFF. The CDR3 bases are TGTGCCAGCAGTTCAGCCGACAGGGTTTGGACTGAAGCTTTCTTT.

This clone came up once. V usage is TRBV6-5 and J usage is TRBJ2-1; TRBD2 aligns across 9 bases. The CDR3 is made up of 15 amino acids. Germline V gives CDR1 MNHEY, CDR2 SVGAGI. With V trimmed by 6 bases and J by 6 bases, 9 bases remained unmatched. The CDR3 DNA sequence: TGTGCCAGCAGCTACACTAGCGGGCTAACCAATGAGCAGTTCTTC. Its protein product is CASSYTSGLTNEQFF.